One sample yielded the 32 T cell receptor beta chains listed below, sequenced in a study of CD8+ T cells in alopecia areata. Treatment specified: oral pan-JAK inhibitor, 5-10 mg twice daily. Extracted from the samples, RNA was reverse transcribed into cDNA to serve as the sequencing template. TCRdb's copy holds only in-frame clones and misses some; the assay was immunoSEQ multiplex PCR. The table has about 190,000 clones, roughly 60% seen once; the top ten hold over 0.9%. The sample consisted of CD4+ T cells sorted from blood, taken at week 24, from a patient treated with tofacitinib. The origin of the receptors is a human donor with alopecia areata.

The rearrangement uses TRBV5-1 and TRBJ2-2; TRBD1 agrees at 7 bases. The CDR3 totals 15 residues. Germline loops: CDR1 SGHRS, CDR2 YFSETQ. The J segment lost 2 bases and the V segment lost 4 bases, leaving 5 bases of the junction unmatched. CDR3 coding DNA: TGCGCCAGCAGCACCAGGGACAGAAACACCGGGGAGCTGTTTTTT. Protein: CASSTRDRNTGELFF.

This clone was seen a few times. The chain joins TRBV20-1 to TRBJ2-5; D remains ambiguous. The CDR3 contains 11 residues. Per the germline V gene, CDR1 is DFQATT and CDR2 is SNEGSKA (reference sequence). V was clipped by 3 bases and J by 5 bases, with 7 bases between them. The CDR3 region has the DNA TGCAGTGCTAGTCAGGACGAGACCCAGTACTTC. Translation gives CSASQDETQYF.

This clone was recorded a few times. This chain joins TRBV7-9 and TRBJ2-3, with D maybe TRBD2 (6 bases). This CDR3 is 14 amino acids long. Germline CDR1 reads SEHNR; CDR2 reads FQNEAQ (reference sequence). Trimming stripped 2 bases from V and 5 bases from J, with 11 bases between. The CDR3 reads CASSLHSGGDTQYF. CDR3 coding DNA: TGTGCCAGCAGCTTACATAGCGGCGGAGATACGCAGTATTTT.

The table lists this clone with a count of one. V usage is TRBV20-1 and J usage is TRBJ1-1; tentative D call: TRBD1 (5 bases). The V and J ends lost 3 bases and 10 bases respectively, with 9 bases between them. This CDR3 region has 10 residues. From germline, CDR1 is DFQATT and CDR2 SNEGSKA (reference sequence). The CDR3 DNA is TGCAGTGCTAGCGGGAGGGGAGCTTTCTTT. The encoded protein is CSASGRGAFF.

The chain is built from TRBV7-2 and TRBJ1-2, with D hard to call. With 3 bases removed from V and 4 bases from J, the gap between germline ends came to 12 bases. The germline V gene has CDR1 SGHTA and CDR2 FQGNSA. CDR3 length: 14 residues. The CDR3 bases are TGTGCCAGCAGCTTCCAAGGAGAATTCTATGGCTACACCTTC. Amino acid sequence: CASSFQGEFYGYTF.

V and J are TRBV29-1 and TRBJ2-3; D not certain. The CDR3 is 11 amino acids. The V gene's germline CDR1 is SQVTM and CDR2 ANQGSEA. V was clipped by 8 bases and J by 5 bases, with 11 bases between them. CDR3 nucleotides: TGCAGCACCTGGGGTGGAGATACGCAGTATTTT. It codes for CSTWGGDTQYF.

This chain connects TRBV10-3 to TRBJ2-7, with TRBD1 matching over 8 bases. The CDR3 runs to 14 residues. The germline V gene has CDR1 ENHRY and CDR2 SYGVKD. The trim removed 3 bases at V and 2 bases at J, leaving 3 bases unmatched. CDR3 region: CAISEKDRAYEQYF. DNA of the CDR3: TGTGCCATCAGTGAAAAGGACAGGGCCTACGAGCAGTACTTC.

Comments on this clone: Other nucleotide sequences in the sample specify the same CDR3. The J gene is TRBJ2-3, the V gene TRBV7-9; D is unresolved. The CDR3 extends over 11 amino acids. V was pared by 3 bases and J by 4 bases, with 2 bases between. The V gene's germline CDR1 is SEHNR and CDR2 FQNEAQ (reference sequence). CDR3 sequence reads: CASSLADTQYF. DNA for the CDR3: TGTGCCAGCAGCTTGGCAGATACGCAGTATTTT. The whole variable domain, remainder taken from reference TRBV7-9 and TRBJ2-3, is DTGVSQNPRHKITKRGQNVTFRCDPISEHNRLYWYRQTLGQGPEFLTYFQNEAQLEKSRLLSDRFSAERPKGSFSTLEIQRTEQGDSAMYLCASSLADTQYFGPGTRLTVL.

The V and J genes are TRBV25-1 and TRBJ1-1; no firm D call. Trimming removed 1 base at V and 1 base at J, with 4 bases between. The CDR3 sequence is 13 residues long. Germline V lookup: CDR1 MGHDK, CDR2 SYGVNS. CDR3 amino acids: CASSEWGNTEAFF. CDR3 sequence (DNA): TGTGCCAGCAGTGAATGGGGGAACACTGAAGCTTTCTTT.

The genes are TRBV30 and TRBJ2-2; D unclear. Trimming left V 1 base short and J 5 bases short, with 8 bases between. The germline V gene has CDR1 GTSNPN and CDR2 SVGIG (reference sequence). CDR3 size: 13 residues. CDR3 sequence reads: CAWSALGTGELFF. CDR3 bases: TGTGCCTGGAGTGCTTTGGGGACCGGGGAGCTGTTTTTT.

The V call is TRBV9, the J call TRBJ2-5, with D hard to call. There are 13 residues in the CDR3. Germline CDR1 SGDLS, CDR2 YYNGEE. V lost 1 base and J lost 4, with 8 bases in between. CDR3: CASSVKMGETQYF. The CDR3 region has the DNA TGTGCCAGCAGCGTAAAGATGGGAGAGACCCAGTACTTC. Together with reference TRBV9 and TRBJ2-5, the CDR3 gives the full variable domain: DSGVTQTPKHLITATGQRVTLRCSPRSGDLSVYWYQQSLDQGLQFLIQYYNGEERAKGNILERFSAQQFPDLHSELNLSSLELGDSALYFCASSVKMGETQYFGPGTRLLVL.

The rearrangement uses TRBV11-2 and TRBJ2-7; no firm D call. Germline V CDR1 and CDR2: SGHAT, FQNNGV. CDR3 length: 13 amino acids. V lost 5 bases to trimming and J lost 3 bases, with 11 bases between them. The CDR3 DNA follows: TGTGCCAGCAGCCGTGGGCGCGTCTACGAGCAGTACTTC. This encodes CASSRGRVYEQYF.

This clone was seen only a few times. The CDR3 is CASSHDLAGELFF. Here the CDR3 DNA reads TGTGCCAGCAGCCATGACTTGGCCGGGGAGCTGTTTTTT. The rearrangement uses TRBV14 and TRBJ2-2; D call uncertain. This CDR3 has 13 residues. The V gene lost 3 bases and the J gene lost 6 bases, with 8 bases spanning the gap. CDR1 is SGHDN, CDR2 FVKESK, per germline.

The rearrangement uses TRBV5-1 and TRBJ2-5; the match to TRBD1 covers 7 bases. The CDR3 length is 13 residues. Germline trimming cut 6 bases from V and 5 bases from J; bases unmatched to any gene: 7. Germline V gene lookup returns CDR1 SGHRS and CDR2 YFSETQ. The CDR3 loop is CASKQGSLETQYF. In nucleotides, the CDR3 is TGCGCCAGCAAACAGGGGAGTTTGGAGACCCAGTACTTC.

This chain connects TRBV27 to TRBJ1-4; D is perhaps TRBD1 (5 bases). Germline-derived CDR1 and CDR2 are MNHEY and SMNVEV (reference sequence). The V gene lost 4 bases and the J gene lost 5 bases, with 17 bases spanning the gap. CDR3 length equals 16 residues. The CDR3 DNA is TGTGCCAGCAGTTACAACCCTCGCGGGGGGAATGAAAAACTGTTTTTT. It specifies CASSYNPRGGNEKLFF.

The rearrangement joins TRBV4-2 to TRBJ1-2, with unresolved D. The CDR3 totals 15 residues. Trimming removed 0 bases from V and 3 bases from J, with 11 bases in between. CDR1 is LGHNA, CDR2 YNFKEQ, per germline. The CDR3, as DNA: TGTGCCAGCAGCCAAGAATCCAGGTACCACTATGGCTACACCTTC. Its protein is CASSQESRYHYGYTF.

The chain joins TRBV11-3 to TRBJ2-7, with unresolved D. Germline assignment: CDR1 SGHNT and CDR2 YENEEA. This CDR3 comprises 12 residues. Between the trimmed V and J ends, which lost 0 bases and 5 bases, there was a span of 5 bases. For the CDR3, the DNA is TGTGCCAGCAGCTTAGAAAGCCACGAGCAGTACTTC. It encodes CASSLESHEQYF.

The V gene is TRBV2, the J gene TRBJ2-1; D gene unclear. The CDR3 is made up of 13 amino acids. Germline V gene data show CDR1 as SNHLY and CDR2 as FYNNEI. The V end lost 4 bases, the J end lost 2 bases, and 6 bases lay between the germline ends. CDR3: CASSVSAYNEQFF. As DNA, the CDR3 is TGTGCCAGCAGTGTATCAGCCTACAATGAGCAGTTCTTC. Complete variable domain (other parts from reference TRBV2 and TRBJ2-1): EPEVTQTPSHQVTQMGQEVILRCVPISNHLYFYWYRQILGQKVEFLVSFYNNEISEKSEIFDDQFSVERPDGSNFTLKIRSTKLEDSAMYFCASSVSAYNEQFFGPGTRLTVL.

This clone was seen a handful of times. The chain combines TRBV5-1 with TRBJ2-4, with 11 bases fitting TRBD2. V shed 5 bases, J shed 4 bases, and the junction held 11 bases outside the gene matches. Germline values: CDR1 SGHRS, CDR2 YFSETQ. The CDR3 contains 17 residues. DNA for the CDR3: TGCGCCAGCAGTCCAGAGACTAGCGGGGTACCTAAAAACATTCAGTACTTC. Its protein is CASSPETSGVPKNIQYF.

This chain joins TRBV25-1 and TRBJ1-1, with 9 bases lining up with TRBD1. The CDR3 is 14 amino acids. Germline V gene lookup returns CDR1 MGHDK and CDR2 SYGVNS. V trimming: 2 bases; J trimming: 11 bases; junction bases outside the gene matches: 9. CDR3 in DNA: TGTGCCAGCAGTGAACTCGGGACAGGGAAGTCTGCTTTCTTT. Translating it yields CASSELGTGKSAFF.

This clone has a count of ten or more. This rearrangement joins TRBV4-3 to TRBJ2-7; TRBD1 is a possible D gene (6 bases). The CDR3 contains 16 residues. Between the trimmed V and J ends, which lost 0 bases and 2 bases, there was a span of 14 bases. Germline lookup yields CDR1 LGHNA and CDR2 YSLEER. The CDR3 DNA follows: TGCGCCAGCAGCCAAGATGCACAGGGCCTAGCCTACGAGCAGTACTTC. Translation gives CASSQDAQGLAYEQYF.

This clone turned up a few times. This chain links TRBV7-2 with TRBJ2-3, with 8 positions matching TRBD2. This CDR3 is 15 amino acids long. Germline CDR1 and CDR2: SGHTA and FQGNSA. Trimming cost V 8 bases and J 3 bases; bases outside gene matches: 10. The CDR3 DNA reads as TGTGCCAGCGGGATAGCGGGAAGCAGGACAGATACGCAGTATTTT. It codes for CASGIAGSRTDTQYF.

The chain recombines TRBV13 with TRBJ2-6; 12 bases fit TRBD2. After removal of 5 bases from V and 2 bases from J, the junction contained 10 bases not matched to a gene. CDR1 and CDR2 (germline): PRHDT, FYEKMQ (reference sequence). This CDR3 is 19 amino acids long. The CDR3 nucleotides are TGTGCCAGCAGCCCTGGACTAGCGGGGAGGGTGGCTGGGGCCAACGTCCTGACTTTC. The encoded protein is CASSPGLAGRVAGANVLTF.

This rearrangement joins TRBV15 to TRBJ1-2; the D is unclear. V lost 1 base and J lost 6, with 9 bases in between. This CDR3 spans 13 amino acids. CDR1 is LNHNV, CDR2 YYDKDF, per germline (reference sequence). The DNA of the CDR3 is TGTGCCACCAGCAGAGCCGAGCGGGATGGCTACACCTTC. This translates into CATSRAERDGYTF.

The V gene is TRBV7-2, the J gene TRBJ1-1; D not resolved. Germline CDR1 and CDR2: SGHTA and FQGNSA. V was cut by 5 bases and J by 0 bases, with 10 bases left in between. This CDR3 spans 14 amino acids. The CDR3 DNA is TGTGCCAGCAGCGTACGACTCCTGAACACTGAAGCTTTCTTT. The encoded protein is CASSVRLLNTEAFF.

This clone came up a few times. The V call is TRBV10-2, the J call TRBJ2-1, with 10 bases lining up with TRBD2. From germline, CDR1 is WSHSY and CDR2 SAAADI. V lost 2 bases, J lost 4 bases, and 2 bases stayed unmatched. This CDR3 has 15 residues. CDR3 DNA sequence: TGCGCCAGCAGTGAGACTAGCGGGGTATACAATGAGCAGTTCTTC. Amino acids: CASSETSGVYNEQFF.

The V call is TRBV11-2, the J call TRBJ2-5; 7 positions match TRBD1. Losses at the gene ends were 0 bases for V and 0 bases for J; bases not matched to a gene: 4. The CDR3 consists of 16 residues. CDR1 SGHAT and CDR2 FQNNGV come from the germline V gene. The CDR3 DNA reads as TGTGCCAGCAGCTTAGACAGGGACAGCTACCAAGAGACCCAGTACTTC. Its translation is CASSLDRDSYQETQYF. The whole variable domain, filled in from reference TRBV11-2 and TRBJ2-5, reads EAGVAQSPRYKIIEKRQSVAFWCNPISGHATLYWYQQILGQGPKLLIQFQNNGVVDDSQLPKDRFSAERLKGVDSTLKIQPAKLEDSAVYLCASSLDRDSYQETQYFGPGTRLLVL.

This chain connects TRBV25-1 to TRBJ2-3; D gene unclear. This CDR3 region has 13 residues. Looked up from germline, CDR1 is MGHDK and CDR2 is SYGVNS. V lost 4 bases, J lost 4 bases, and 9 bases lay in between. CDR3 nucleotides: TGTGCCAGCAGTGGCCTCTCGGCAGATACGCAGTATTTT. Amino acids: CASSGLSADTQYF.

V usage is TRBV7-9 and J usage is TRBJ2-3; D perhaps matches TRBD1 (6 bases). The ends were cut back, 3 bases at V and 4 bases at J, with 11 bases in the middle. This CDR3 has 14 residues. Germline loops: CDR1 SEHNR, CDR2 FQNEAQ (reference sequence). CDR3 in amino acids: CASSLVQGADTQYF. DNA for the CDR3: TGTGCCAGCAGCTTGGTACAGGGAGCAGATACGCAGTATTTT. Based on the CDR3 plus reference TRBV7-9 and TRBJ2-3, the full variable domain is DTGVSQNPRHKITKRGQNVTFRCDPISEHNRLYWYRQTLGQGPEFLTYFQNEAQLEKSRLLSDRFSAERPKGSFSTLEIQRTEQGDSAMYLCASSLVQGADTQYFGPGTRLTVL.

In the case of this clone: This specimen includes other DNA sequences encoding the same CDR3. V and J are TRBV5-6 and TRBJ1-2; D may be TRBD1 (5 bases). This CDR3 region has 14 residues. Looked up from germline, CDR1 is SGHDT and CDR2 is YYEEEE. The V end was cut by 4 bases, the J end by 0 bases, with 10 bases between. CDR3 bases: TGTGCCAGCAGCCGAGACAGAGCTAACTATGGCTACACCTTC. Its protein is CASSRDRANYGYTF. Based on the CDR3 plus reference TRBV5-6 and TRBJ1-2, the full variable domain is DAGVTQSPTHLIKTRGQQVTLRCSPKSGHDTVSWYQQALGQGPQFIFQYYEEEERQRGNFPDRFSGHQFPNYSSELNVNALLLGDSALYLCASSRDRANYGYTFGSGTRLTVV.

The V and J genes are TRBV9 and TRBJ2-3; unclear D gene. Germline loops: CDR1 SGDLS, CDR2 YYNGEE. This CDR3 comprises 15 residues. The ends were cut back, 3 bases at V and 2 bases at J, with 13 bases in the middle. CDR3 loop: CASSGSPAHTDTQYF. CDR3 DNA sequence: TGTGCCAGCAGCGGGTCCCCAGCGCACACAGATACGCAGTATTTT.

The chain links TRBV29-1 to TRBJ2-7; D gene uncertain. Trimming took 6 bases from V and 1 from J, leaving 10 bases between them. The CDR3 is 12 amino acids. Germline V gives CDR1 SQVTM, CDR2 ANQGSEA. CDR3 in DNA: TGCAGCGTAAGAAAACAGTCCTACGAGCAGTACTTC. Residues: CSVRKQSYEQYF.